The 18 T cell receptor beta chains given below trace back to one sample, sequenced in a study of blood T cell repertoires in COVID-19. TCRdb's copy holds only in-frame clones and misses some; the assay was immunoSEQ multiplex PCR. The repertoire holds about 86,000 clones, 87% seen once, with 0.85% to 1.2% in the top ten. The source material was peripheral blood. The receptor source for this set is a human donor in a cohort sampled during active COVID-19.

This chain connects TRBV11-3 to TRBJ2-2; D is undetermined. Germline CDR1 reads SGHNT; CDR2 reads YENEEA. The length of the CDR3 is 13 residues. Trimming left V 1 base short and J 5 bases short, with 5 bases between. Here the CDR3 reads CASSLAHTGELFF. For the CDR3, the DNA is TGTGCCAGCAGCTTAGCACATACCGGGGAGCTGTTTTTT.

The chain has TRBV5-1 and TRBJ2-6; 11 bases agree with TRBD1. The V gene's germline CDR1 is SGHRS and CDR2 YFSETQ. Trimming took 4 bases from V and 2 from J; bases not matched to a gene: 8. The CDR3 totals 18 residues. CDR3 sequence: CASSAGQGAWTGANVLTF. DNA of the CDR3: TGCGCCAGCAGCGCCGGACAGGGGGCTTGGACTGGGGCCAACGTCCTGACTTTC.

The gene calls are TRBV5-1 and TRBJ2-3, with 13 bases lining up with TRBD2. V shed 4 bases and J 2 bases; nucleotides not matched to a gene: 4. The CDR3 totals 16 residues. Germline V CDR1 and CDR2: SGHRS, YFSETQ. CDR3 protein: CASSQGLAGFTDTQYF. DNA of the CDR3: TGCGCCAGCAGCCAGGGACTAGCGGGATTCACAGATACGCAGTATTTT.

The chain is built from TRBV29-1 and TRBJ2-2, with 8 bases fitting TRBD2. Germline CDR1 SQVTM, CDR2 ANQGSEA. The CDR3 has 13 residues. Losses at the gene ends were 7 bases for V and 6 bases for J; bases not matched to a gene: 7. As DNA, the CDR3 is TGCAGCGCCCTAATCGGGGGGGCCGGGGAGCTGTTTTTT. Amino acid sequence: CSALIGGAGELFF.

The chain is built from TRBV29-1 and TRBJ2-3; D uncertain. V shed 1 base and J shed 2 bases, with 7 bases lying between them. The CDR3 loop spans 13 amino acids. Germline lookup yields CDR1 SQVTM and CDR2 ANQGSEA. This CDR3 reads CSVEVGITDTQYF. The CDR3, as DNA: TGCAGCGTTGAAGTTGGCATCACAGATACGCAGTATTTT.

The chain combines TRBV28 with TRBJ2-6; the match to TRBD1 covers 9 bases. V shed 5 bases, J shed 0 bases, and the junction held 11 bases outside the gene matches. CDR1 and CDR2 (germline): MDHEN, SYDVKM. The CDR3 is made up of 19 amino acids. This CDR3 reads CASSAAGTGSLSGANVLTF. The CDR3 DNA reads TGTGCCAGCAGTGCGGCCGGGACAGGGAGCCTCTCTGGGGCCAACGTCCTGACTTTC.

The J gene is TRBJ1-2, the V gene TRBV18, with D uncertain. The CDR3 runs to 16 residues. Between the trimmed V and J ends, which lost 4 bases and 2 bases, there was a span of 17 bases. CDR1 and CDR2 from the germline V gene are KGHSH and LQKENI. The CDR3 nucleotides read TGTGCCAGCTCACGCGGAGCGTCGGCGGGGAACTATGGCTACACCTTC. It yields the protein CASSRGASAGNYGYTF. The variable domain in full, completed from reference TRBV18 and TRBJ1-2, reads NAGVMQNPRHLVRRRGQEARLRCSPMKGHSHVYWYRQLPEEGLKFMVYLQKENIIDESGMPKERFSAEFPKEGPSILRIQQVVRGDSAAYFCASSRGASAGNYGYTFGSGTRLTVV.

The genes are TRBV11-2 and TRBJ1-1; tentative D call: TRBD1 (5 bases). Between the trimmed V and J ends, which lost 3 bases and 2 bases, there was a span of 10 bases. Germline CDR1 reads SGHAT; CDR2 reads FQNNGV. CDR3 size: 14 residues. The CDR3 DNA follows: TGTGCCAGCAGCTTCTCGGACACTAACACTGAAGCTTTCTTT. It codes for CASSFSDTNTEAFF.

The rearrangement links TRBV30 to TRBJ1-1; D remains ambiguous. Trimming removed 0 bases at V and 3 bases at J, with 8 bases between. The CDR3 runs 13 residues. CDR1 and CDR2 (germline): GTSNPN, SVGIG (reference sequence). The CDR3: CAWSVQLDTEAFF. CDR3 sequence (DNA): TGTGCCTGGAGTGTACAGTTGGACACTGAAGCTTTCTTT.

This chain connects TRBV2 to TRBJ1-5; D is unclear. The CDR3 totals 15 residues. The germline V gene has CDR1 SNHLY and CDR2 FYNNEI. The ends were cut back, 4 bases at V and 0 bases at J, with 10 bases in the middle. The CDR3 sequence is CASSVQSLSNQPQHF. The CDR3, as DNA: TGTGCCAGCAGTGTACAAAGTCTTAGCAATCAGCCCCAGCATTTT.

The DNA of the CDR3 is TGTGCCTGGAGTGACCTCTCGCCGATCCGAGGAGGCTACACCTTC. Protein: CAWSDLSPIRGGYTF. This rearrangement joins TRBV30 to TRBJ1-2; D gene uncertain. The V gene's germline CDR1 is GTSNPN and CDR2 SVGIG (reference sequence). The CDR3 spans 15 residues. Trimming cost V 1 base and J 8 bases, with 20 bases left between them.

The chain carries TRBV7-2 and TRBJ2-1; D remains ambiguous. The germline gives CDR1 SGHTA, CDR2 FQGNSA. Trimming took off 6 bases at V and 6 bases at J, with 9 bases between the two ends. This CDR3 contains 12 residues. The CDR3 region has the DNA TGTGCCAGCAGTTATAGTCGCAATGAGCAGTTCTTC. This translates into CASSYSRNEQFF.

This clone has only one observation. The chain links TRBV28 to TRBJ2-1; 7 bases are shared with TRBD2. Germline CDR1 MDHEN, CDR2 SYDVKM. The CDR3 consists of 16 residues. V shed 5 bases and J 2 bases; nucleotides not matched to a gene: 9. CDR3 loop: CASSTRLAVTYNEQFF. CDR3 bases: TGTGCCAGCAGTACCCGACTAGCCGTTACCTACAATGAGCAGTTCTTC.

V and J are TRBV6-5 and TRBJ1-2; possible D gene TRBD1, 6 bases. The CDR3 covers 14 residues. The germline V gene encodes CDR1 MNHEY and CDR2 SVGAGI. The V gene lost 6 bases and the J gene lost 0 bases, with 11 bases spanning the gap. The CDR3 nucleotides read TGTGCCAGCAGCGCAGGGGCTACTAACTATGGCTACACCTTC. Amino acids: CASSAGATNYGYTF.

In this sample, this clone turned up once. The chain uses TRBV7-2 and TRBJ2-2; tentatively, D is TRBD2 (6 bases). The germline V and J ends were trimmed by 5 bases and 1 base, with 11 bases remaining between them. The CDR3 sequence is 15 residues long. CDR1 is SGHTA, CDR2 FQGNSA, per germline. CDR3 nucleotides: TGTGCCAGCAGCCCCAGACTAGAGAACACCGGGGAGCTGTTTTTT. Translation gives CASSPRLENTGELFF.

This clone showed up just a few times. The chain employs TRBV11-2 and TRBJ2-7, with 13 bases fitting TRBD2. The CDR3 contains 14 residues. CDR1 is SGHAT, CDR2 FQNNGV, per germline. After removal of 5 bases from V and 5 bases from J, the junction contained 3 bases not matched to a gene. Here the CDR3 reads CASSGGLAGNEQYF. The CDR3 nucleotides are TGTGCCAGCAGCGGGGGACTAGCGGGAAACGAGCAGTACTTC.

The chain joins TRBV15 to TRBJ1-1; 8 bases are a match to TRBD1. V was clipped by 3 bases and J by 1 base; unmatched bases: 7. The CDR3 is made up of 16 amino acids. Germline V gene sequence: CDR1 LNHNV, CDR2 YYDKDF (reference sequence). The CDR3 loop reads CATSRGLGTGNTEAFF. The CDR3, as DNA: TGTGCCACCAGCAGGGGCCTCGGGACAGGGAACACTGAAGCTTTCTTT.

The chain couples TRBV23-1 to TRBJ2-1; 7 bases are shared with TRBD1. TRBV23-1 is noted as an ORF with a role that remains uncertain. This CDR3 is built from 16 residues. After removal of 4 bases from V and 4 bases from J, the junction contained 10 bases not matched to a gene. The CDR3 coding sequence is TGCGCCAGCAGTCCAGGGACAGCCATTCTTTACAATGAGCAGTTCTTC. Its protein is CASSPGTAILYNEQFF.